This entry describes one TCR beta chain. Blood CD8+ and CD4+ T cells underwent high-throughput TCR beta sequencing. Relapsing-remitting disease, either stable or active, was present in the multiple sclerosis controls, who were treatment-naive patients. Purification of the CD8+ and CD4+ T cells relied on negative isolation, and TEMRA cells underwent FACS enrichment. Reverse transcription used roughly 0.45 to 1 ug RNA and random hexamers. Amplification of the TCR beta CDR3 was carried out by immunoSEQ multiplex PCR, which spanned a total of 54 Vbeta and 13 Jbeta segments. TCRdb itself ran the immunoSEQ multiplex PCR reads through MiXCR, one entry per CDR3 protein. Of approximately 300,000 distinct CDR3 sequences detected, 65% to 90% appear once; the ten largest clones hold about 0.22%. This entry is derived from a study of CD8 T cells in Susac syndrome. Trimming removed 7 bases from V and 0 bases from J, with 28 bases in between. Per germline, CDR1 MDHEN and CDR2 SYDVKM. The CDR3 totals 20 residues.

The sequencing input was CD8+ T cells from PBMCs. This chain connects TRBV28 to TRBJ1-3, with a possible D match to TRBD1 (6 bases). This receptor was taken from a human donor with multiple sclerosis. DNA of the CDR3: TGTGCCAGCACCCCCGAGGAACAGGGCCGTAAATTTTTCTCTGGAAACACCATATATTTT. This sequence encodes CASTPEEQGRKFFSGNTIYF.